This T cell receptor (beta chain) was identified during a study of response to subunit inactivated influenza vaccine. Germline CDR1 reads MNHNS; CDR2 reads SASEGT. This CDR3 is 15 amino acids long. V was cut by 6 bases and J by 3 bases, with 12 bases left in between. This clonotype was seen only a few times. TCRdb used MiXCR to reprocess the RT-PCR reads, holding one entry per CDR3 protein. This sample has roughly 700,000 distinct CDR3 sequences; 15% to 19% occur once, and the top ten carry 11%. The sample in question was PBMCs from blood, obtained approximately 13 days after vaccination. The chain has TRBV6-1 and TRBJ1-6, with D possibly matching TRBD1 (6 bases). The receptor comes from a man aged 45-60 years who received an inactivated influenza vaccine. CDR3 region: CASRTGTNYNSPLHF. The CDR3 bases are TGTGCCAGCAGGACCGGGACAAACTATAATTCACCCCTCCACTTT.